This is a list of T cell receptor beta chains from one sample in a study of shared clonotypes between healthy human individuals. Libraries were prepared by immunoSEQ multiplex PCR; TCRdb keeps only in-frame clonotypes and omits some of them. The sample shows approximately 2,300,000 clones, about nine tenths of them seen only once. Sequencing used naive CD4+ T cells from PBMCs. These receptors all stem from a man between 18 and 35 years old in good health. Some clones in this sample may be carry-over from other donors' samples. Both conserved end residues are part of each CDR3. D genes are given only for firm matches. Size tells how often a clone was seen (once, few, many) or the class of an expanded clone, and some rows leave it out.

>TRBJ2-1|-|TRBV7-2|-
CASSLIGGHEQFF
TGTGCCAGCAGCTTAATAGGGGGACACGAGCAGTTCTTC
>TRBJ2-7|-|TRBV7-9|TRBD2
CASSPSAGDYEQYF
TGTGCCAGCAGCCCTTCAGCGGGGGACTACGAGCAGTACTTC
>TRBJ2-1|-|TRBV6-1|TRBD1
CASRRGTAYNEQFF
TGTGCCAGCAGGAGGGGGACAGCCTACAATGAGCAGTTCTTC
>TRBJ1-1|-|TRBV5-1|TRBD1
CASSTGQGGAEAFF
TGCGCCAGCAGCACGGGACAGGGTGGGGCTGAAGCTTTCTTT
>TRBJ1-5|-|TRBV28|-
CASRDPSNQPQHF
TGTGCCAGCAGGGACCCTAGCAATCAGCCCCAGCATTTT
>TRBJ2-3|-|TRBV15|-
CATSKGAGSTDTQYF
TGTGCCACCAGCAAGGGTGCGGGGAGCACAGATACGCAGTATTTT
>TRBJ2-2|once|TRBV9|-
CASSVGKRTGELFF
TGTGCCAGCAGCGTAGGAAAGAGGACCGGGGAGCTGTTTTTT
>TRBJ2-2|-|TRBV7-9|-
CASWRSANTGELFF
TGTGCCAGCTGGCGATCCGCGAACACCGGGGAGCTGTTTTTT
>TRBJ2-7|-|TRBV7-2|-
CASSSQVLDYEQYF
TGTGCCAGCAGCTCCCAGGTGTTGGACTACGAGCAGTACTTC
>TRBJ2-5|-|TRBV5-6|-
CASSLVLAGGETQYF
TGTGCCAGCAGCTTAGTCTTGGCAGGAGGTGAGACCCAGTACTTC
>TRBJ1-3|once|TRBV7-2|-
CASSLGPGRGVSGNTIYF
TGTGCCAGCAGCCTAGGGCCCGGGAGAGGGGTCTCTGGAAACACCATATATTTT
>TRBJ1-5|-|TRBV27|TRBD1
CASSPGQGVRNQPQHF
TGTGCCAGCAGTCCGGGACAGGGGGTAAGGAATCAGCCCCAGCATTTT
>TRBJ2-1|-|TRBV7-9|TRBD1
CASTDRGLSYNEQFF
TGTGCCAGCACCGACAGGGGACTCTCCTACAATGAGCAGTTCTTC
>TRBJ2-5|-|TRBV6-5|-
CASSIMRRETQYF
TGTGCCAGCAGCATTATGCGTCGGGAGACCCAGTACTTC
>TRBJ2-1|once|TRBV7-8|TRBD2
CASSSGGVAGGSYNEQFF
TGTGCCAGCAGCTCCGGTGGAGTAGCGGGGGGATCCTACAATGAGCAGTTCTTC
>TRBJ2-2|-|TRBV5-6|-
CASSFNTGTGVFF
TGTGCCAGCAGCTTCAACACCGGGACCGGGGTGTTTTTT
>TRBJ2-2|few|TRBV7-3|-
CASSLNPGYTGELFF
TGTGCCAGCAGCTTAAATCCGGGATACACCGGGGAGCTGTTTTTT
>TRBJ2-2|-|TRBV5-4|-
CASSVRPGPGELFF
TGTGCCAGCAGCGTCCGACCTGGCCCCGGGGAGCTGTTTTTT
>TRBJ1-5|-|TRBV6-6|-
CATGQVQPAAGQPQHF
TGTGCCACTGGTCAGGTCCAGCCCGCAGCGGGGCAGCCCCAGCATTTT
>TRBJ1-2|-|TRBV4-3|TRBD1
CASSQGTGAANYGYTF
TGCGCCAGCAGCCAAGGCACAGGGGCCGCCAACTATGGCTACACCTTC
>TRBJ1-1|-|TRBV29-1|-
CSVLGHPNTEAFF
TGCAGCGTCCTTGGACACCCGAACACTGAAGCTTTCTTT
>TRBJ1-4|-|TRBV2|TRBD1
CASSGTGASGEKLFF
TGTGCCAGCAGTGGGACAGGGGCTTCTGGTGAAAAACTGTTTTTT
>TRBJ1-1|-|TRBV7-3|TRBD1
CASSLGQGFTEAFF
TGTGCCAGCAGCTTGGGACAGGGGTTCACTGAAGCTTTCTTT
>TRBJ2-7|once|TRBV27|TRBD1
CASSRDRASYEQYF
TGTGCCAGCAGTCGGGACAGGGCCTCCTACGAGCAGTACTTC
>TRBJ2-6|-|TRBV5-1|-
CASSLGSSGANVLTF
TGCGCCAGCAGCTTGGGAAGCTCTGGGGCCAACGTCCTGACTTTC
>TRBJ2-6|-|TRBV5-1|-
CASSLGQSAGANVLTF
TGCGCCAGCAGCTTGGGACAGTCTGCTGGGGCCAACGTCCTGACTTTC
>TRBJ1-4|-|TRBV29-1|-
CSVGATNEKLFF
TGCAGCGTTGGGGCTACTAATGAAAAACTGTTTTTT
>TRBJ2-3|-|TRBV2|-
CASNTADTQYF
TGTGCCAGCAATACGGCAGATACGCAGTATTTT
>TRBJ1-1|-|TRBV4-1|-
CASSQVVGTEAFF
TGCGCCAGCAGCCAAGTTGTGGGGACTGAAGCTTTCTTT
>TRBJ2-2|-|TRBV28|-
CASSSPGANTGELFF
TGTGCCAGCAGTTCGCCTGGCGCGAACACCGGGGAGCTGTTTTTT
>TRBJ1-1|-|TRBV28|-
CASSSMANTEAFF
TGTGCCAGCAGTAGTATGGCGAACACTGAAGCTTTCTTT